This T cell receptor beta chain was profiled in a study of T cell changes during pregnancy in multiple sclerosis. The protocol was immunoSEQ multiplex PCR, while the TCRdb copy is restricted to in-frame clones and leaves out a portion. The table lists approximately 90,000 clones, 90% to 95% of them singletons. Sequences were derived from peripheral blood, sampled in the third trimester of pregnancy. The clonotype originates from a female donor with multiple sclerosis, enrolled in a pregnancy study.

CDR3 sequence (DNA): TGTGCCAGCAGCCAAGGCGGGAGTGGGACAGATACGCAGTATTTT. Encoded protein: CASSQGGSGTDTQYF. J is TRBJ2-3 and V is TRBV14; 7 bases align to TRBD2. CDR1 is SGHDN, CDR2 FVKESK, per germline. With V trimmed by 1 base and J by 3 bases, 4 bases remained unmatched. This CDR3 has 15 residues.